What follows is one T cell receptor (beta chain) and its context. There is no known antigen for this receptor. Base qualities are not at hand, and no much larger clone is one base apart. This specimen comes from a study of human thymus T cells (dated by TCRdb to 2019 to 2021). Some background on the complete study: The study described the TCR alpha and beta repertoires in under 10 infant thymus samples and a few matching peripheral blood samples. The infant donors were 7 to 244 days old, and the cohort included a handful of males and two females. Paper-wide results and their limitations: On average, thymus samples yielded about 810,000 unique TCRB clonotypes, whereas blood samples yielded 65,000 to 100,000. Biased V and J gene segment usage appeared to be present in both thymic and peripheral blood repertoires. The related research found that thymic TCR repertoires overlapped highly between unrelated individuals.

Inclusive of the bounding cysteine and phenylalanine, the CDR3 is 20 residues long. Of all the DNA, just the CDR3 is kept, 60 bases in frame from base 1. Taken from the germline V gene (reference sequence), the CDR1 and CDR2 loops are MNHEY and SMNVEV. V sheds 5 bases and J sheds 2 bases, leaving 30 bases between their ends. The thymus tissue came from surgical resects taken out during corrective cardiac surgery. The donors were immunologically healthy infants in Finland who had open corrective cardiac surgery for congenital heart defects. Thymocytes were mechanically released from the tissue and were stored as pellets of about 9-33 million cells at -70 degrees C. Genomic DNA was extracted from frozen cell pellets with a QIAsymphony instrument. Using the immunoSEQ multiplex PCR assay, the TCRB and TCRAD loci were amplified from a standardized quantity of quality-controlled genomic DNA. The amplicons covered the V(D)J region and were long enough to include the CDR3 and to identify the V and J genes. The amplicons were sequenced on an Illumina platform via the commercial immunoSEQ service. Turning to the authors' computational methods: Corrections for primer bias and sequencing errors followed previously described methods, while TCRAD and TCRB definitions were based on the IMGT database. The repertoires were analysed using immunoSEQ Analyzer 3.0 and VDJTools for basic statistics, V/J segment usage, diversity estimates, rarefaction and pairwise overlap. Diversity was estimated with Chao1, ChaoE, Efron-Thisted, Shannon and inverse Simpson indices, and also on datasets down-sampled to the smallest sample. Repertoire overlap was determined by strict matching of CDR3 nucleotide sequence, V gene and J gene, and Jaccard-based multidimensional scaling clustering was applied. Entries here come from immuneACCESS through TCRdb and include only in-frame sequences with V and J called. Some clones fail to appear in such tables; in the studies checked, an unresolved V gene covers under half of the shortfall, and the cause of the remainder is unknown. V, J and clone size are taken as reported in that table, and D and trimming were inferred from the DNA itself. A total of roughly 120,000 clones appear in this sample, around 94% of them only once. The ten biggest clones cover around 0.024% of the sample.

Sequencing was performed on thymus tissue. The sequence was collected from a boy younger than two with a congenital heart defect but otherwise immunologically healthy. The chain couples TRBV27 to TRBJ1-2, and TRBD1 may be the D gene, going by 5 matching bases. The nucleotide sequence is TGTGCCAGCAGTCCCCCTTACGGGGGAAGTCTGAAGTTCGGGAACTATGGCTACACCTTC. Translated, it reads CASSPPYGGSLKFGNYGYTF.